This section outlines one T cell receptor beta chain sequence together with its context. Its antigen remains unidentified. The record originates from a study of PD-1 blockade in mismatch repair-deficient tumors. Study information: All were previously treated, progressing patients with eleven to twelve mismatch repair-deficient cancer types.

Mismatch repair deficiency was confirmed in all patients, by PCR or immunohistochemistry. Three pembrolizumab responders had their TCRs sequenced. Sequencing used immunoSEQ multiplex PCR; TCRdb keeps in-frame clones, though not all of them. The data contain 120,000 or so clones, about 88% of them singletons. The study's findings and limits: Tumor-resident clones, often undetectable pretreatment in blood, expanded then contracted after pembrolizumab.

The CDR3 has 18 amino acids. The germline CDR1 and CDR2 sequences are SGHTA and FQGNSA. V was clipped by 0 bases and J by 4 bases, with 16 bases between them. This receptor was obtained from an adult with mismatch repair-deficient cancer. The chain is built from TRBV7-2 and TRBJ2-6, with D possibly matching TRBD2 (5 bases). Specimen: peripheral blood, collected 44 weeks after starting pembrolizumab. The CDR3 DNA follows: TGTGCCAGCAGCTTAGCCTCGGGGAGAGCAGCAGGGGCCAACGTCCTGACTTTC. Translation: CASSLASGRAAGANVLTF.